This T cell receptor beta chain stems from a study of cytomegalovirus exposure and HLA in healthy donors. Study conclusions and caveats: In a later analysis, HLA-associated TCR beta chains were more clonally expanded than equally common others. As a later analysis showed, several of the most significant clusters appeared to be linked to common viral pathogens.

For this donor, CMV serostatus was not recorded. Concerning this clone itself: Its antigen is still unknown.

This CDR3 is 12 amino acids long. From germline, CDR1 is MDHEN and CDR2 SYDVKM. Trimming cost V 10 bases and J 4 bases, with 14 bases left between them. PCR involved 60 Vbeta and 13 Jbeta primers. The repertoire was sequenced with immunoSEQ multiplex PCR; TCRdb's copy has only in-frame clones and lacks some. This sample has roughly 100,000 clones, with 81% found just once. The clonotype originates from a human donor in good health. The sequencing input was PBMCs. This chain uses TRBV28 with TRBJ2-7, with D perhaps matching TRBD1 (6 bases). This CDR3 reads CATTGSGYEQYF. As DNA, the CDR3 is TGTGCCACCACAGGGTCGGGTTACGAGCAGTACTTC.